The text below deals with one T cell receptor beta chain. The target antigen is unknown. The assay covered some 10^5 TCR templates per sample. TCRdb's copy holds only in-frame clones and misses some; the assay was immunoSEQ multiplex PCR. This sample has approximately 100,000 clones, with around 95% found just once. The data originate from a study of siplizumab effects on memory and regulatory T cells. Study observations and caveats: Major contributors to the alloresponse seemed to be naive T cells, which also appeared more diverse than memory cells.

This receptor was obtained from a human donor in good health. The sample comprised Tregs sorted from blood.

CDR3 residues: CASSLFPNQPQHF. CDR3 DNA: TGTGCCAGCAGTTTATTCCCCAATCAGCCCCAGCATTTT. The V and J genes are TRBV28 and TRBJ1-5; D gene uncertain. Germline V gene sequence: CDR1 MDHEN, CDR2 SYDVKM. The CDR3 is made up of 13 amino acids. V was cut by 1 base and J by 3 bases, with 4 bases left in between.